The 29 T cell receptor beta chains reported below all come from one sample, sequenced in a study of T cell changes during pregnancy in multiple sclerosis. Only in-frame clones appear in the TCRdb table, and some are missing; sequencing was by immunoSEQ multiplex PCR. The sample records 30,000 to 40,000 clones, roughly 93% being singletons. Sequencing used CD8+ T cells from peripheral blood mononuclear cells, obtained in the third trimester of pregnancy. The receptor set was obtained from a female donor with multiple sclerosis, enrolled in a pregnancy study.

The chain has TRBV4-1 and TRBJ1-6; 8 bases align to TRBD1. The CDR3 contains 16 residues. Per the germline V gene, CDR1 is MGHRA and CDR2 is YSYEKL. The ends lost 0 bases at V and 10 bases at J; junction bases unmatched: 8. This chain's CDR3 is CASSQEAAGGSSPLHF. The DNA of the CDR3 is TGCGCCAGCAGCCAAGAAGCGGCAGGGGGCAGCTCACCCCTCCACTTT.

CDR3 nucleotides: TGTGCCAGCAGTATTACAGGGGAGAACACTGAAGCTTTCTTT. Its protein is CASSITGENTEAFF. The chain has TRBV27 and TRBJ1-1, with TRBD1 matching 7 bases. V lost 5 bases to trimming and J lost 1 base; unmatched junction nucleotides: 4. The CDR3 is 14 residues long. CDR1 is MNHEY and CDR2 is SMNVEV in the germline V gene (reference sequence).

There are a few counts of this clone. The rearrangement uses TRBV10-3 and TRBJ2-3, with TRBD2 matching 7 bases. Trimming at V came to 10 bases and at J to 2 bases, leaving 9 bases not matched to a gene. Germline V lookup: CDR1 ENHRY, CDR2 SYGVKD. The CDR3 length is 14 residues. The CDR3 bases are TGTGCCACCGGGGGGTACTCTACCACAGATACGCAGTATTTT. Amino acids: CATGGYSTTDTQYF.

This chain uses TRBV19 with TRBJ1-2; D perhaps matches TRBD1 (5 bases). The CDR3 spans 15 residues. The germline CDR1 and CDR2 sequences are LNHDA and SQIVND (reference sequence). The ends were cut back, 5 bases at V and 3 bases at J, with 16 bases in the middle. CDR3 region: CASSVDTEGYYGYTF. The CDR3 DNA reads TGTGCCAGTAGTGTGGACACGGAGGGGTACTATGGCTACACCTTC.

The chain combines TRBV7-9 with TRBJ2-7; 8 bases map to TRBD2. V shed 1 base and J 5 bases; nucleotides not matched to a gene: 7. The CDR3 is 15 amino acids. Germline lookup yields CDR1 SEHNR and CDR2 FQNEAQ (reference sequence). This CDR3 is CASSLDNGGAHEQYF. For the CDR3, the DNA is TGTGCCAGCAGCTTAGACAACGGGGGGGCCCACGAGCAGTACTTC.

The gene calls are TRBV7-3 and TRBJ2-3, with D perhaps TRBD2 (6 bases). There are 13 residues in the CDR3. Trimming pared 3 bases from V and 3 bases from J, leaving 7 bases between. The germline gives CDR1 SGHTA, CDR2 FQGTGA. This CDR3 is CASSLGGTDTQYF. Here the CDR3 DNA reads TGTGCCAGCAGCTTGGGGGGAACAGATACGCAGTATTTT.

The rearrangement joins TRBV6-4 to TRBJ2-1; tentatively, D is TRBD2 (7 bases). This CDR3 is built from 15 residues. V gave up 4 bases and J gave up 1 base, with 11 bases separating them. Germline V CDR1 and CDR2: MRHNA, SNTAGT. The CDR3, as DNA: TGTGCCAGCAGTGGAGGGGGGGGTTCCTACAATGAGCAGTTCTTC. Translation: CASSGGGGSYNEQFF.

This clone was seen just once. The chain combines TRBV5-6 with TRBJ2-7; no reliable D call. The length of the CDR3 is 12 residues. Between the trimmed V and J ends, which lost 0 bases and 6 bases, there was a span of 7 bases. Germline V CDR1 and CDR2: SGHDT, YYEEEE. For the CDR3, the DNA is TGTGCCAGCAGCTTGGGACACTCCGAGCAGTACTTC. This gives the protein CASSLGHSEQYF.

This clone was recorded once. The V call is TRBV7-6, the J call TRBJ2-3; 15 bases are a match to TRBD2. This CDR3 is built from 18 residues. V shed 5 bases, J shed 2 bases, and the junction held 8 bases outside the gene matches. The germline gives CDR1 SGHVS, CDR2 FNYEAQ. This chain's CDR3 is CASSRTSGGERATDTQYF. In DNA form, the CDR3 reads TGTGCCAGCAGCCGGACTAGCGGGGGGGAACGGGCCACAGATACGCAGTATTTT.

This chain links TRBV5-1 with TRBJ1-6, with unresolved D. V was trimmed by 0 bases and J by 7 bases, leaving 11 bases between them. CDR3 length: 15 amino acids. From germline, CDR1 is SGHRS and CDR2 YFSETQ. As DNA, the CDR3 is TGCGCCAGCAGCTTGGTAGGAGGCGAGAATTCACCCCTCCACTTT. This sequence encodes CASSLVGGENSPLHF. Full variable domain (rest looked up from reference TRBV5-1 and TRBJ1-6): KAGVTQTPRYLIKTRGQQVTLSCSPISGHRSVSWYQQTPGQGLQFLFEYFSETQRNKGNFPGRFSGRQFSNSRSEMNVSTLELGDSALYLCASSLVGGENSPLHFGNGTRLTVT.

This clone has just a few counts. This chain uses TRBV9 with TRBJ1-1, with 12 bases fitting TRBD1. The CDR3 spans 15 residues. Germline loops: CDR1 SGDLS, CDR2 YYNGEE. Trimming took 4 bases from V and 3 from J; bases not matched to a gene: 4. The CDR3 reads CASSSGQGAYTEAFF. The CDR3 DNA sequence: TGTGCCAGCAGCTCGGGACAGGGGGCGTACACTGAAGCTTTCTTT.

V usage is TRBV15 and J usage is TRBJ2-1; 8 bases fit TRBD2. The trim removed 1 base at V and 4 bases at J, leaving 3 bases unmatched. The germline V gene encodes CDR1 LNHNV and CDR2 YYDKDF (reference sequence). The CDR3 sequence is 15 residues long. In DNA, the CDR3 is TGTGCCACCAGCAGAGCTACGGGGGGGTACAATGAGCAGTTCTTC. It encodes CATSRATGGYNEQFF.

The CDR3 coding sequence is TGCAGCGTTCACGATCCGGGACAGTTCTATGGCTACACCTTC. This sequence encodes CSVHDPGQFYGYTF. The chain couples TRBV29-1 to TRBJ1-2, with 7 bases that match TRBD1. CDR3 size: 14 residues. Germline lookup yields CDR1 SQVTM and CDR2 ANQGSEA. J lost 4 bases, V lost 5 bases, and 10 bases had no gene match.

The chain couples TRBV7-9 to TRBJ2-7; D may be TRBD2 (5 bases). The CDR3 sequence is 13 residues long. In germline, CDR1 is SEHNR, CDR2 FQNEAQ (reference sequence). V lost 5 bases and J 2 bases, leaving 10 bases between the germline ends. The CDR3 protein is CASSRASPYEQYF. Written as DNA, the CDR3 is TGTGCCAGCAGCCGGGCTAGCCCCTACGAGCAGTACTTC.

This chain links TRBV11-2 with TRBJ2-5, with TRBD2 matching over 7 bases. With V trimmed by 5 bases and J by 4 bases, 16 bases remained unmatched. The CDR3 has 17 residues. Germline CDR1 reads SGHAT; CDR2 reads FQNNGV. CDR3 DNA sequence: TGTGCCAGCAGCCCGCCCCCCGATGGACTAGGAGGAGAGACCCAGTACTTC. Its protein product is CASSPPPDGLGGETQYF.

This clone was seen a single time. This chain joins TRBV4-1 and TRBJ2-7; D gene unclear. This CDR3 contains 14 residues. The V gene lost 0 bases and the J gene lost 4 bases, with 10 bases spanning the gap. The V gene's germline CDR1 is MGHRA and CDR2 YSYEKL. The CDR3 region has the DNA TGCGCCAGCAGCCAAGATACACAGTTATACGAGCAGTACTTC. It codes for CASSQDTQLYEQYF.

The rearrangement links TRBV2 to TRBJ2-1, with 7 bases identical to TRBD2. The CDR3 runs to 14 residues. Germline CDR1 and CDR2: SNHLY and FYNNEI. Germline trimming cut 11 bases from V and 4 bases from J; bases unmatched to any gene: 11. Here the CDR3 reads CALVEGGGYNEQFF. The CDR3 region has the DNA TGTGCCCTCGTTGAAGGCGGGGGATACAATGAGCAGTTCTTC.

This clone turned up a few times. The chain has TRBV9 and TRBJ1-1; 8 bases agree with TRBD1. Germline CDR1 reads SGDLS; CDR2 reads YYNGEE. This CDR3 comprises 15 residues. J lost 4 bases, V lost 4 bases, and 9 bases had no gene match. The CDR3 DNA is TGTGCCAGCAGCTCACCGACAGGGGTGGCCACTGAAGCTTTCTTT. It is translated as CASSSPTGVATEAFF.

This sequence joins TRBV11-3 and TRBJ2-2; D unclear. Trimming took off 7 bases at V and 5 bases at J, with 11 bases between the two ends. Germline loops: CDR1 SGHNT, CDR2 YENEEA. CDR3 length: 13 residues. CDR3 region: CASMLLWTGELFF. DNA of the CDR3: TGTGCCAGCATGCTATTGTGGACCGGGGAGCTGTTTTTT. Using reference TRBV11-3 and TRBJ2-2 for the parts outside the CDR3, the full variable domain is EAGVVQSPRYKIIEKKQPVAFWCNPISGHNTLYWYLQNLGQGPELLIRYENEEAVDDSQLPKDRFSAERLKGVDSTLKIQPAELGDSAVYLCASMLLWTGELFFGEGSRLTVL.

This chain uses TRBV7-8 with TRBJ2-2; D gene uncertain. CDR3 length equals 12 residues. V dropped 8 bases and J dropped 6 bases, with 10 bases sitting between them. Germline loops: CDR1 SGHVS, CDR2 FQNEAQ. The CDR3 coding sequence is TGTGCCAGCCCTACGAGTGCCGGGGAGCTGTTTTTT. It translates to CASPTSAGELFF. Full variable domain (remainder filled in from reference TRBV7-8 and TRBJ2-2): GAGVSQSPRYKVAKRGQDVALRCDPISGHVSLFWYQQALGQGPEFLTYFQNEAQLDKSGLPSDRFFAERPEGSVSTLKIQRTQQEDSAVYLCASPTSAGELFFGEGSRLTVL.

The rearrangement uses TRBV7-6 and TRBJ1-1; no firm D call. Per the germline V gene, CDR1 is SGHVS and CDR2 is FNYEAQ. The CDR3 contains 15 residues. Between the trimmed V and J ends, which lost 5 bases and 2 bases, there was a span of 15 bases. CDR3 in DNA: TGTGCCAGCAGCCGTAACACAGAAATCAACACTGAAGCTTTCTTT. It is translated as CASSRNTEINTEAFF.

The chain uses TRBV29-1 and TRBJ2-7, with D tentatively TRBD1 (6 bases). Germline assignment: CDR1 SQVTM and CDR2 ANQGSEA. The CDR3 runs to 14 residues. V lost 6 bases to trimming and J lost 1 base, with 16 bases between them. CDR3 loop: CSVAGTTLSYEQYF. For the CDR3, the DNA is TGCAGCGTCGCCGGGACAACACTTTCCTACGAGCAGTACTTC.

CDR3 sequence: CASSKGDRGAYEQYF. The CDR3 DNA reads as TGTGCCAGCAGCAAGGGGGACAGGGGAGCCTACGAGCAGTACTTC. V gene TRBV6-8 combines with J gene TRBJ2-7; 10 bases line up with TRBD1. This CDR3 is 15 amino acids long. The V and J ends lost 6 bases and 2 bases, in that order; junction bases with no gene match: 7. CDR1 and CDR2 from the germline V gene are MNHGY and SAAAGT.

V and J are TRBV6-1 and TRBJ1-6; D may be TRBD1 (6 bases). V was clipped by 3 bases and J by 9 bases, with 15 bases between them. This CDR3 comprises 15 residues. From germline, CDR1 is MNHNS and CDR2 SASEGT. The CDR3 DNA sequence: TGTGCCAGCAGTGATGGGGGCGTCTTATCTTCACCCCTCCACTTT. This translates into CASSDGGVLSSPLHF.

The rearrangement uses TRBV27 and TRBJ2-7; D is ambiguous. There are 13 residues in the CDR3. Germline V gene sequence: CDR1 MNHEY, CDR2 SMNVEV (reference sequence). The V end was cut by 3 bases, the J end by 6 bases, with 12 bases between. The CDR3 reads CASSLNGDSEQYF. CDR3 DNA sequence: TGTGCCAGCAGTTTGAACGGCGACTCCGAGCAGTACTTC.

The chain couples TRBV19 to TRBJ1-1, with 10 bases fitting TRBD1. Germline CDR1 and CDR2: LNHDA and SQIVND (reference sequence). The CDR3 consists of 14 residues. Losses at the gene ends were 5 bases for V and 7 bases for J; bases not matched to a gene: 7. CDR3 sequence: CASSPGTGAYEAFF. The CDR3 coding sequence is TGTGCCAGTAGTCCAGGGACAGGGGCTTATGAAGCTTTCTTT.

V is TRBV30 and J is TRBJ1-1; D might be TRBD1 (5 bases). Germline V gene data show CDR1 as GTSNPN and CDR2 as SVGIG (reference sequence). This CDR3 region has 12 residues. Trimming left V 3 bases short and J 2 bases short, with 7 bases between. The CDR3 here is CAWSQGNTEAFF. CDR3 DNA: TGTGCCTGGAGCCAGGGTAACACTGAAGCTTTCTTT.

Only a few counts were recorded for this clone. V gene TRBV30 combines with J gene TRBJ1-1; the D is unclear. CDR3 size: 13 residues. CDR1 is GTSNPN, CDR2 SVGIG, per germline (reference sequence). The V and J ends lost 0 bases and 8 bases respectively, with 13 bases between them. The CDR3 sequence is CAWSVLTGEEAFF. DNA for the CDR3: TGTGCCTGGAGTGTACTTACGGGTGAAGAAGCTTTCTTT. Combining the CDR3 with reference TRBV30 and TRBJ1-1 gives the whole variable domain SQTIHQWPATLVQPVGSPLSLECTVEGTSNPNLYWYRQAAGRGLQLLFYSVGIGQISSEVPQNLSASRPQDRQFILSSKKLLLSDSGFYLCAWSVLTGEEAFFGQGTRLTVV.

This chain links TRBV27 with TRBJ1-1, with TRBD1 as a possible D gene (6 bases). Germline V lookup: CDR1 MNHEY, CDR2 SMNVEV (reference sequence). This CDR3 contains 13 residues. Trimming removed 8 bases from V and 5 bases from J, with 15 bases in between. The CDR3 is CASVSGALTEAFF. The CDR3 nucleotides read TGTGCCAGCGTCTCAGGGGCCCTGACTGAAGCTTTCTTT.